The following is a T cell receptor (beta chain) sequence with its context. The entry originates in a study of response to subunit inactivated influenza vaccine. V gave up 0 bases and J gave up 0 bases, with 12 bases separating them. The CDR3 is 16 residues long. CDR1 is DFQATT and CDR2 is SNEGSKA in the germline V gene (reference sequence). TCRdb called the RT-PCR reads again in MiXCR, with one record for every CDR3 protein. The sample holds fewer than 550,000 distinct CDR3 sequences, around 25% seen once. This sequence joins TRBV20-1 and TRBJ2-4; TRBD1 is a possible D gene (5 bases). This TCR came from a man between 50 and 59 years old who received an inactivated influenza vaccine. The specimen comprised CD4+ T cells sorted from PBMCs, sampled 5 days after vaccination. The CDR3, as DNA: TGCAGTGCTAGAGAGTGGGGCCGAGTAGCCAAAAACATTCAGTACTTC. Translation gives CSAREWGRVAKNIQYF.